This TCR beta chain is drawn from a study of cytomegalovirus exposure and HLA in healthy donors. Study-level findings and limits: There was a cluster of highly shared sequence variants that was likely a sequencing artifact.

On this clone: Its antigen is not known.

This PCR relied on a set of 60 Vbeta primers and 13 Jbeta primers. Profiled with immunoSEQ multiplex PCR; TCRdb holds only in-frame clones, not every one. The table lists roughly 150,000 clones, 75% to 80% of them singletons, with about 0.64% in the top ten. Germline CDR1 SEHNR, CDR2 FQNEAQ (reference sequence). This CDR3 has 14 amino acids. V was cut by 5 bases and J by 1 base, with 9 bases left in between. This receptor was obtained from a male donor in good health and CMV-seronegative. The sequencing sample was made of PBMCs. The V gene is TRBV7-9, the J gene TRBJ2-1; D remains ambiguous. The DNA for the CDR3 is TGTGCCAGCAGCATGACGACTTCCTACAATGAGCAGTTCTTC. Translation gives CASSMTTSYNEQFF.